The rows below give T cell receptor beta chains drawn from one sample of a study of T cell responses to AZD1222 COVID-19 vaccine. Method: immunoSEQ multiplex PCR; TCRdb's copy keeps in-frame clones and lacks some. Of roughly 90,000 clones detected, over 75% appear once; the ten largest clones hold about 2.7%. The source was peripheral blood, collected 28 days after the second AZD1222 dose. The receptors shown here come from an adult who received the AZD1222 COVID-19 vaccine. CDR3s include the opening cysteine and the closing phenylalanine or tryptophan. D genes are given only for firm matches. For some rows the clone size is stated as once, few or many, or as a class when expanded; others skip it.

J,size,V,D,DNA,CDR3
TRBJ2-2,-,TRBV6-9,-,TGTGCCAGCAGTTCGTACGTGGGGCGCTTAATGTTAAAACTCTCGGCGCTCGGGGAGCTGTTTTTT,CASSSYVGRLMLKLSALGELFF
TRBJ2-3,-,TRBV7-3,TRBD2,TGTGCCAGCAGCTTAACTAGCGGGGGGCCCCTCACAGATACGCAGTATTTT,CASSLTSGGPLTDTQYF
TRBJ2-3,once,TRBV29-1,TRBD1,TGCAGCGTTGAAGGTTCCGGGACAGGGGGCACAGATACGCAGTATTTT,CSVEGSGTGGTDTQYF
TRBJ2-3,-,TRBV5-1,TRBD1,TGCGCCAGCAGGGGGACAGGGGGCCCAGATACGCAGTATTTT,CASRGTGGPDTQYF
TRBJ2-2,-,TRBV7-3,-,TGTGCCAGCAGCCGCGGGGTGGGCGGGGTGAACACCGGGGAGCTGTTTTTT,CASSRGVGGVNTGELFF
TRBJ1-6,-,TRBV7-8,TRBD1,TGTGCCAGCAGCTTAGAGGGCAGGGGGAATTCACCCCTCCACTTT,CASSLEGRGNSPLHF
TRBJ1-5,-,TRBV30,TRBD1,TGTGCCTGGAGTCCGGACAGGGCGTCGAGACAGCCCCAGCATTTT,CAWSPDRASRQPQHF
TRBJ2-2,-,TRBV7-3,-,TGTGCCAGCAGCCCTACCGACGGGGAGCTGTTTTTT,CASSPTDGELFF
TRBJ2-5,-,TRBV27,-,TGTGCCAGCAGTTTTAAGGGTGGGGGTGCGTCCCAGTACTTC,CASSFKGGGASQYF
TRBJ2-1,-,TRBV11-2,-,TGTGCCAGCAGCCCAGGCTTAGCAGGGAACAATGAGCAGTTCTTC,CASSPGLAGNNEQFF
TRBJ2-7,-,TRBV6-5,-,TGTGCCAGCAAATGGACATCCTCCTACGAGCAGTACTTC,CASKWTSSYEQYF
TRBJ1-1,-,TRBV7-9,-,TGTGCCAGCAGCTTAGCAGCGGGACATAACACTGAAGCTTTCTTT,CASSLAAGHNTEAFF
TRBJ1-5,-,TRBV28,-,TGTGCCAGCAGCTCCGGTCAGGGTTCAAGCAATCAGCCCCAGCATTTT,CASSSGQGSSNQPQHF
TRBJ1-1,-,TRBV27,-,TGTGCCAGCAGATTTGGGGGGGCGAACACTGAAGCTTTCTTT,CASRFGGANTEAFF
TRBJ1-1,-,TRBV6-2/TRBV6-3,-,TGTGCCAGCAGCCAACTCCCCCCTTGGGTCCGGAACACTGAAGCTTTCTTT,CASSQLPPWVRNTEAFF
TRBJ2-7,-,TRBV7-2,-,TGTGCCAGCAGCTTATTGGGGAAAAGCTCCTACGAGCAGTACTTC,CASSLLGKSSYEQYF
TRBJ1-6,once,TRBV5-6,-,TGTGCCAGCAGCTTCCTTGGGGGGACTTGGCCCGTTGTACCCCTCCACTTT,CASSFLGGTWPVVPLHF
TRBJ2-1,-,TRBV18,-,TGTGCCAGCTCACCGGCGGGACAGTCGAACAATGAGCAGTTCTTC,CASSPAGQSNNEQFF
TRBJ1-1,-,TRBV2,TRBD1,TGTGCCAGCAGAAACAGGGGGACCACTGAAGCTTTCTTT,CASRNRGTTEAFF
TRBJ2-2,few,TRBV6-5,TRBD1,TGTGCCAGCATGGGGACAGGGGAAACCGGGGAGCTGTTTTTT,CASMGTGETGELFF
TRBJ2-3,-,TRBV12-5,TRBD2,TGTGCTAGTGGTCCCCCAAGACTAGCGGGGCGAGATACGCAGTATTTT,CASGPPRLAGRDTQYF
TRBJ2-7,-,TRBV19,TRBD1,TGTGCCAGTAGTATATCATACGAGGGGGCGTACGAGCAGTACTTC,CASSISYEGAYEQYF
TRBJ2-3,-,TRBV7-3,-,TGTGCCAGCAGCGATAGCCTAGATACGCAGTATTTT,CASSDSLDTQYF
TRBJ1-2,-,TRBV12-5,-,TGTGCTAGTGGTACCCACAGGGCAGGCGACTATGGCTACACCTTC,CASGTHRAGDYGYTF
TRBJ1-3,-,TRBV6-5,-,TGTGCCAGCAGTACACGAATGGGGTCTGGAAACACCATATATTTT,CASSTRMGSGNTIYF
TRBJ2-2,-,TRBV6-5,TRBD2,TGTGCCAGCGGAGCGGGGGGGAACACCGGGGAGCTGTTTTTT,CASGAGGNTGELFF
TRBJ1-1,-,TRBV3-1/TRBV3-2,-,TGTGCCAGCAGCCAGCGGGGGGCTGAAGCTTTCTTT,CASSQRGAEAFF
TRBJ2-3,-,TRBV12-3/TRBV12-4,-,TGTGCCAGCAGTTCTCTACAGGCTACTTTT,CASSSLQATF
TRBJ2-7,-,TRBV5-1,TRBD2,TGCGCCAGCAGACTAGCGGGGGACTACGAGCAGTACTTC,CASRLAGDYEQYF
TRBJ1-3,-,TRBV19,-,TGTGCCAGTAGTCGGACATCTGGAAACACCATATATTTT,CASSRTSGNTIYF
TRBJ2-1,-,TRBV5-6,-,TGTGCCAGCAGCTCTCTAGCGGAGCAGTTCTTC,CASSSLAEQFF
TRBJ1-3,-,TRBV9,-,TGTGCCAGCAGCGTAGGGGGCGAGCCCTCTGGAAACACCATATATTTT,CASSVGGEPSGNTIYF
TRBJ1-1,-,TRBV29-1,-,TGCAGCACTCTAAGGAACACTGAAGCTTTCTTT,CSTLRNTEAFF
TRBJ1-3,-,TRBV5-4,TRBD1,TGTGCCACCTCGGACAGGTTCTCTGGAAACACCATATATTTT,CATSDRFSGNTIYF
TRBJ2-5,-,TRBV3-1/TRBV3-2,-,TGTGCCAGCAGCCATACAGAGACCCAGTACTTC,CASSHTETQYF
TRBJ2-7,-,TRBV2,-,TGTGCCAGCAGTGAACGGGCTGATAGCTCCTACGAGCAGTACTTC,CASSERADSSYEQYF
TRBJ2-3,-,TRBV2,TRBD2,TGTGCCAGCAGCGAAAGGACTAGCGGGCACACAGATACGCAGTATTTT,CASSERTSGHTDTQYF
TRBJ2-3,-,TRBV7-9,TRBD2,TGTGCCAGCAGTTTTAGCGGGGGGATCAGTGGCACAGATACGCAGTATTTT,CASSFSGGISGTDTQYF
TRBJ2-1,-,TRBV5-5,-,TGTGCCAGCAGCTTGGGCGTAGACAATGAGCAGTTCTTC,CASSLGVDNEQFF
TRBJ2-7,-,TRBV6-5,TRBD1,TGTGCCAGCAGCTCCCCCGAGGGGGCCTGGAACGAGCAGTACTTC,CASSSPEGAWNEQYF
TRBJ2-7,-,TRBV18,TRBD2,TGTGCCAGCTCACAGGGACTAGCGGGAGAGACGTGCGAGCAGTACTTC,CASSQGLAGETCEQYF
TRBJ2-1,-,TRBV15,-,TGTGCCACCAGCAGGGCCGCCAGGGGCTCCTACAATGAGCAGTTCTTC,CATSRAARGSYNEQFF
TRBJ1-6,-,TRBV5-1,-,TGCGCCAGCAGCTTACAGGGAAATTCACCCCTCCACTTT,CASSLQGNSPLHF
TRBJ2-3,-,TRBV7-9,-,TGTGCCAGCAGCCTCGAGGGGGATACGCAGTATTTT,CASSLEGDTQYF
TRBJ2-1,-,TRBV9,TRBD2,TGTGCCAGCAGCGCCCAGCGGGGCGTTCAGGATGAGCAGTTCTTC,CASSAQRGVQDEQFF
TRBJ2-7,once,TRBV25-1,TRBD1,TGTGCCAGCAGTGCCCTAAGGGCAGGGGGTTGCTACGAGCAGTACTTC,CASSALRAGGCYEQYF
TRBJ1-2,-,TRBV18,-,TGTGCCAGCTCACCATCGGGCTATGGCTACACCTTC,CASSPSGYGYTF
TRBJ1-2,-,TRBV6-2/TRBV6-3,TRBD1,TGTGCCAGCAGTCCCGGACAGGGATGGAGAGGCTACACCTTC,CASSPGQGWRGYTF
TRBJ1-6,-,TRBV6-5,-,TGTGCCAGCAGTTACTCGATAGCCCTCTCGGATTCACCCCTCCACTTT,CASSYSIALSDSPLHF
TRBJ1-2,-,TRBV30,TRBD1,TGTGCCTCAATGACAGGGGCCCCCTATGGCTACACCTTC,CASMTGAPYGYTF
TRBJ1-2,-,TRBV29-1,TRBD1,TGCAGCGTTCACGGGACAGGGGTACGAGGCTACACCTTC,CSVHGTGVRGYTF
TRBJ1-2,-,TRBV29-1,TRBD1,TGCAGCGCCCGAACAGGGGGTGACTATGGCTACACCTTC,CSARTGGDYGYTF
TRBJ2-2,-,TRBV5-1,-,TGCGCCAGCAGCCCCCTGATGCAAGGCCCCGGTAACACCGGGGAGCTGTTTTTT,CASSPLMQGPGNTGELFF
TRBJ2-7,-,TRBV5-6,TRBD2,TGTGCCAGCAGCCCCCCGCTAGCGGGAGGGCCGGGGGAGCAGTACTTC,CASSPPLAGGPGEQYF
TRBJ1-3,-,TRBV5-6,-,TGTGCCAGCAGCTTGGGGAGCTCTGGAAACACCATATATTTT,CASSLGSSGNTIYF
TRBJ2-1,-,TRBV3-1/TRBV3-2,-,TGTGCCAGCAGCCAATGGCCCCCCGGAGCGGCTGAGCAGTTCTTC,CASSQWPPGAAEQFF
TRBJ1-5,few,TRBV13,-,TGTGCCAGCAGCTTAGGCCGGGCAGGCCCTCAGCCCCAGCATTTT,CASSLGRAGPQPQHF
TRBJ1-2,-,TRBV30,-,TGTGCCTGGAGCAGGTCCAGCTTCCACTTC,CAWSRSSFHF
TRBJ1-1,-,TRBV23-1,TRBD1,TGCGCCAGCAGGGGGACCGGGACAGGGGGGTGCATGAACACTGAAGCTTTCTTT,CASRGTGTGGCMNTEAFF